These 13 T cell receptor beta chains were all obtained from the same sample, sequenced in a study of vaccination and CD4 T cells after COVID-19. Antigens of these TCRs are unknown. Treatment reported: roughly 10-day PBMC culture with coronavirus spike peptide pools or control peptides (ViraFEST assay). CD4+ T cells that had been cultured provided DNA sequenced with the Oncomine TCR Beta short-read assay. TCRdb recomputed calls from the PCR reads with MiXCR, one row per CDR3 protein. The table includes around 20,000 distinct CDR3 sequences, over 35% detected once. The material sequenced was CD4+ T cells from blood, cultured in vitro, taken before SARS-CoV-2 vaccination. These receptor sequences come from a human donor who received a COVID-19 vaccine.

This chain joins TRBV5-1 and TRBJ1-1, with D unresolved. This CDR3 spans 12 amino acids. From germline, CDR1 is SGHRS and CDR2 YFSETQ. Trimming left V 4 bases short and J 6 bases short, with 10 bases between. For the CDR3, the DNA is TGCGCCAGCAGCGCGGGAACGGCTGAAGCTTTCTTT. Translated: CASSAGTAEAFF.

The CDR3 is CASSFFQGNIQYF. The CDR3 DNA sequence: TGTGCCAGCAGTTTTTTCCAGGGAAACATTCAGTACTTC. The chain joins TRBV12-3 or TRBV12-4 to TRBJ2-4; possibly TRBD1 for D (5 bases). This CDR3 comprises 13 residues. With 3 bases removed from V and 6 bases from J, the gap between germline ends came to 9 bases.

CDR3 residues: CASSRLDRVGNEQFF. For the CDR3, the DNA is TGCGCCAGCAGCCGGCTGGACAGGGTGGGGAATGAGCAGTTCTTC. The chain recombines TRBV5-1 with TRBJ2-1; 8 positions match TRBD1. Trimming took 4 bases from V and 7 from J; bases not matched to a gene: 10. The length of the CDR3 is 15 residues. CDR1 and CDR2 (germline): SGHRS, YFSETQ.

The V call is TRBV20-1, the J call TRBJ2-3, with a possible D match to TRBD2 (5 bases). The CDR3 sequence is 14 residues long. The V gene lost 3 bases and the J gene lost 3 bases, with 13 bases spanning the gap. Germline CDR1 reads DFQATT; CDR2 reads SNEGSKA (reference sequence). CDR3 residues: CSASTGGGTDTQYF. CDR3 in DNA: TGCAGTGCTAGCACCGGAGGCGGTACAGATACGCAGTATTTT.

The rearrangement links TRBV2 to TRBJ2-3; the D is unclear. Germline loops: CDR1 SNHLY, CDR2 FYNNEI. Trimming shortened V by 6 bases and J by 0 bases, and 4 bases separated the two germline ends. CDR3 length: 12 residues. The CDR3 nucleotides are TGTGCCAGCAGGGGAAGCACAGATACGCAGTATTTT. Translating it yields CASRGSTDTQYF.

V is TRBV5-4 and J is TRBJ1-1; 7 bases line up with TRBD1. Germline V lookup: CDR1 SGHNT, CDR2 YYREEE (reference sequence). Losses at the gene ends were 4 bases for V and 1 base for J; bases not matched to a gene: 7. This CDR3 has 15 residues. In DNA, the CDR3 is TGTGCCAGCAGCCCCGGACAGGCCGCGAACACTGAAGCTTTCTTT. Its protein is CASSPGQAANTEAFF.

This clonotype turned up a few times. The chain recombines TRBV7-2 with TRBJ1-6; weak D call: TRBD1 (5 bases). The germline V gene has CDR1 SGHTA and CDR2 FQGNSA. The CDR3 contains 17 residues. V lost 5 bases to trimming and J lost 8 bases, with 22 bases between them. The CDR3 nucleotides are TGTGCCAGCAGCCACCGGGGGTACTCCCTCGGGGATTCACCCCTCCACTTT. Its protein product is CASSHRGYSLGDSPLHF.

This chain connects TRBV2 to TRBJ2-5; either TRBD1 or TRBD2 may fit D (6 bases each). CDR1 SNHLY and CDR2 FYNNEI come from the germline V gene. The CDR3 loop spans 13 amino acids. Trimming cost V 8 bases and J 4 bases, with 14 bases left between them. The CDR3, as DNA: TGTGCCAGCTCCCGGGGGCGAGGAGAGACCCAGTACTTC. Amino acid sequence: CASSRGRGETQYF.

A few counts support this clonotype. This sequence joins TRBV30 and TRBJ1-3; 7 bases are a match to TRBD1. The CDR3 is made up of 16 amino acids. V gave up 1 base and J gave up 2 bases; unmatched junction bases: 8. Per the germline V gene, CDR1 is GTSNPN and CDR2 is SVGIG (reference sequence). The CDR3 DNA is TGTGCCTGGAGTGCCGGCATAGGGACAGCTGGAAACACCATATATTTT. It specifies CAWSAGIGTAGNTIYF.

The CDR3 region is CSAPFVSDEQFF. The CDR3 DNA reads as TGCAGTGCTCCTTTCGTTAGCGATGAGCAGTTCTTC. The gene calls are TRBV20-1 and TRBJ2-1, with D possibly TRBD2 on 5 matching bases. The CDR3 sequence is 12 residues long. From germline, CDR1 is DFQATT and CDR2 SNEGSKA (reference sequence). Trimming removed 5 bases from V and 8 bases from J, with 13 bases in between.

The chain couples TRBV2 to TRBJ1-2, with D possibly being TRBD1 (6 bases). Germline lookup yields CDR1 SNHLY and CDR2 FYNNEI. Deletions cut 10 bases from V and 1 base from J, with 22 bases between. The CDR3 has 16 residues. CDR3: CAIPREFGQINYGYTF. CDR3 DNA: TGTGCCATCCCTCGGGAGTTCGGACAGATTAACTATGGCTACACCTTC.

This chain's CDR3 is CASRARQGDTQYF. DNA for the CDR3: TGTGCCAGCAGAGCTCGACAGGGAGATACGCAGTATTTT. This chain joins TRBV12-3 or TRBV12-4 and TRBJ2-3, with 7 bases lining up with TRBD1. This CDR3 contains 13 residues. V lost 6 bases, J lost 5 bases, and 5 bases stayed unmatched.

The V gene is TRBV19, the J gene TRBJ1-2; 7 bases fit TRBD1. V lost 7 bases, J lost 7 bases, and 15 bases stayed unmatched. The length of the CDR3 is 15 residues. Germline CDR1 and CDR2: LNHDA and SQIVND (reference sequence). This CDR3 is CASTLSPGQFSGYTF. The CDR3 DNA sequence: TGTGCCAGTACCCTCTCTCCGGGACAGTTCTCTGGCTACACCTTC.